This T cell receptor beta chain was recorded in a study of OX40 agonist ivuxolimab in advanced cancers. Study context: Partial response was recorded in three patients: one hepatocellular carcinoma and two cutaneous melanoma cases.

Clones were read by immunoSEQ multiplex PCR, and TCRdb kept only the in-frame ones, dropping some. The sample includes approximately 46,000 clones, 60% to 80% of them seen just once. Only a few counts were recorded for this clone. The sequencing used CD4+ or CD8+ T cells sorted from blood, collected in a trial of the OX40 agonist ivuxolimab. The source of this sequence is an adult with an advanced solid tumor such as melanoma, head and neck, liver or kidney cancer.

CDR3 amino acids: CASSIGRFYNEQFF. Written as DNA, the CDR3 is TGTGCCAGTAGTATCGGTAGGTTCTACAATGAGCAGTTCTTC. The J gene is TRBJ2-1, the V gene TRBV19; D is ambiguous. V lost 3 bases and J lost 3, with 9 bases in between. CDR1 and CDR2 (germline): LNHDA, SQIVND (reference sequence). This CDR3 has 14 residues.